The sample holds a few counts of the clone carrying this T cell receptor beta chain. The antigen is not known. The data stem from a study of CD8 T cells in ankylosing spondylitis. The study's findings and limits: Relatively scarce in peripheral blood, disease-linked clones were CD8+. Prior work had noted some motif variants in reactive arthritis blood and synovial fluid. What seemed typical of ankylosing spondylitis blood was a TCR beta motif built from several highly homologous variants. The authors reported significant enrichment of disease-linked clones in matched ankylosing spondylitis synovial fluid.

For TCR beta, libraries came from quantitative 5'-RACE with molecular barcodes. TCRdb itself ran the 5' RACE reads through MiXCR, one entry per CDR3 protein. The table has approximately 550,000 distinct CDR3 sequences, about 13% seen once. The CDR3 sequence is 17 residues long. The germline CDR1 and CDR2 sequences are SGHRS and YFSETQ. J was trimmed by 0 bases and V by 4 bases; bases with no gene match: 7. This sequence joins TRBV5-1 and TRBJ2-6; 7 positions agree with TRBD1. The sample comprised blood, either unsorted or a sorted T cell fraction (not recorded which). This TCR came from a male donor with ankylosing spondylitis. DNA for the CDR3: TGCGCCAGCAGCCCCGGGACAGAGCACTCTGGGGCCAACGTCCTGACTTTC. It codes for CASSPGTEHSGANVLTF.